This T cell receptor beta chain was identified during a study of CD8 T cells in ankylosing spondylitis. TCRdb re-analysed the 5' RACE reads in MiXCR, keeping a single row per CDR3 protein. The table lists around 150,000 distinct CDR3 sequences, about 16% of them singletons. There are 16 residues in the CDR3. V was trimmed by 3 bases and J by 1 base, leaving 13 bases between them. The germline gives CDR1 SGHNT, CDR2 YYREEE (reference sequence). The sample holds a few counts of this clonotype. The material sequenced was blood, either unsorted or a sorted T cell fraction (not recorded which). The rearrangement uses TRBV5-4 and TRBJ2-2, with a tentative D call TRBD2 (6 bases). This TCR came from a male donor with ankylosing spondylitis or in good health (not recorded which). For the CDR3, the DNA is TGTGCCAGCAGCTCCGGAGGGAGGCAGAACACCGGGGAGCTGTTTTTT. Its protein product is CASSSGGRQNTGELFF.